The rows below give T cell receptor beta chains drawn from one sample of a study of T cell responses to AZD1222 COVID-19 vaccine. Repertoires were generated with immunoSEQ multiplex PCR, while TCRdb's copy carries only in-frame clones and drops some. The sample includes more than 90,000 clones, around 84% seen only once; the top ten take 15% to 20%. Material: peripheral blood, obtained 28 days after the second AZD1222 dose. The receptors here all came from an adult who received the AZD1222 COVID-19 vaccine. CDR3s include the opening cysteine and the closing phenylalanine or tryptophan. D genes are given only for firm matches. Only some rows state a clone size, as once, few, many or a class for expanded clones.

D gene: .
V gene: TRBV10-3
clone size: .
J gene: TRBJ2-2
CDR3 DNA: TGTGCCATCAGCCAGGACCCAGACAGCGGGGAGCTGTTTTTT
CDR3 protein: CAISQDPDSGELFF

D gene: .
V gene: TRBV13
clone size: once
J gene: TRBJ2-2
CDR3 DNA: TGTGCCAGCAGCTTCCTTGGCACCGGGGAGCTGTTTTTT
CDR3 protein: CASSFLGTGELFF

D gene: TRBD1
V gene: TRBV2
clone size: .
J gene: TRBJ2-7
CDR3 DNA: TGTGCCAGCAGAGGGACAGGGAGTGATGTGTACTTC
CDR3 protein: CASRGTGSDVYF

D gene: .
V gene: TRBV25-1
clone size: few
J gene: TRBJ1-2
CDR3 DNA: TGTGCCAGCAGTGTCGACCGTTACTATGGCTACACCTTC
CDR3 protein: CASSVDRYYGYTF

D gene: TRBD1
V gene: TRBV7-9
clone size: .
J gene: TRBJ2-5
CDR3 DNA: TGTGCCAGCAGCTTAGGTGGGACAGGGCAGGCCCAGTACTTC
CDR3 protein: CASSLGGTGQAQYF

D gene: .
V gene: TRBV6-1
clone size: .
J gene: TRBJ1-6
CDR3 DNA: TGTGCCAGCAGTGAAGTTGGGGGGCATAATTCACCCCTCCACTTT
CDR3 protein: CASSEVGGHNSPLHF

D gene: TRBD1
V gene: TRBV4-1
clone size: .
J gene: TRBJ2-3
CDR3 DNA: TGCGCCAGCAGCCAAACCGGGACAGGGAAAGATACGCAGTATTTT
CDR3 protein: CASSQTGTGKDTQYF

D gene: TRBD1
V gene: TRBV7-9
clone size: many
J gene: TRBJ1-1
CDR3 DNA: TGTGCCAGCAGCCCAGGGGGCCCCACTGAAGCTTTCTTT
CDR3 protein: CASSPGGPTEAFF

D gene: .
V gene: TRBV14
clone size: .
J gene: TRBJ2-2
CDR3 DNA: TGTGCCAGCAGCCAGATCAGGGGCACCGGGGAGCTGTTTTTT
CDR3 protein: CASSQIRGTGELFF

D gene: .
V gene: TRBV4-3
clone size: .
J gene: TRBJ1-2
CDR3 DNA: TGCGCCAGCAGCCAAGGGAGACAGGAGCCCTATGGCTACACCTTC
CDR3 protein: CASSQGRQEPYGYTF

D gene: .
V gene: TRBV18
clone size: once
J gene: TRBJ2-7
CDR3 DNA: TGTGCCAGCTCAAACCAGGTTCTCTACGAGCAGTACTTC
CDR3 protein: CASSNQVLYEQYF

D gene: TRBD1
V gene: TRBV14
clone size: .
J gene: TRBJ2-4
CDR3 DNA: TGTGCCAGCAGCCAACAGGGGGCTTGGGACATTCAGTACTTC
CDR3 protein: CASSQQGAWDIQYF

D gene: .
V gene: TRBV6-2/TRBV6-3
clone size: .
J gene: TRBJ1-2
CDR3 DNA: TGTGCCAGCAGTTACCTCACAGGCTATGGCTACACCTTC
CDR3 protein: CASSYLTGYGYTF

D gene: TRBD2
V gene: TRBV18
clone size: once
J gene: TRBJ2-7
CDR3 DNA: TGTGCCAGCTCATCCGGGACTAGCGGAGGTTCATCCTACGAGCAGTACTTC
CDR3 protein: CASSSGTSGGSSYEQYF

D gene: .
V gene: TRBV30
clone size: .
J gene: TRBJ2-2
CDR3 DNA: TGTGCCTGGAGTCACTATTCCGGACACAGGGAGCTGTTTTTT
CDR3 protein: CAWSHYSGHRELFF

D gene: .
V gene: TRBV10-3
clone size: .
J gene: TRBJ1-1
CDR3 DNA: TGTGCCATCAGGGACAGTAGGCCTGAAGCTTTCTTT
CDR3 protein: CAIRDSRPEAFF

D gene: .
V gene: TRBV19
clone size: .
J gene: TRBJ1-1
CDR3 DNA: TGTGCCAGTAGTATCAGAGGGAAGGGAGCTTTCTTT
CDR3 protein: CASSIRGKGAFF

D gene: .
V gene: TRBV6-1
clone size: .
J gene: TRBJ1-2
CDR3 DNA: TGTGCCAGCAGTCCCGGGGCAAACTATGGCTACACCTTC
CDR3 protein: CASSPGANYGYTF

D gene: .
V gene: TRBV6-5
clone size: .
J gene: TRBJ1-2
CDR3 DNA: TGTGCCAGCAGTTACTGGATGGACAACGCTATCGGCTACACCTTC
CDR3 protein: CASSYWMDNAIGYTF

D gene: .
V gene: TRBV6-1
clone size: few
J gene: TRBJ2-7
CDR3 DNA: TGTGCCAGCAGTGAAGGCAGGGGCGGGATGTTCGAGCAGTACTTC
CDR3 protein: CASSEGRGGMFEQYF

D gene: .
V gene: TRBV11-2
clone size: .
J gene: TRBJ1-1
CDR3 DNA: TGTGCCAGCAGCTTAGTGGCTCGGGGGCGGGACACTGAAGCTTTCTTT
CDR3 protein: CASSLVARGRDTEAFF

D gene: .
V gene: TRBV7-8
clone size: .
J gene: TRBJ1-1
CDR3 DNA: TGTGCCAGCAGCCCCTCCACTGAAGCTTTCTTT
CDR3 protein: CASSPSTEAFF

D gene: TRBD1
V gene: TRBV6-5
clone size: .
J gene: TRBJ2-7
CDR3 DNA: TGTGCCAGCAGCCCACGCGGACAGGGGCTCTACGAGCAGTACTTC
CDR3 protein: CASSPRGQGLYEQYF

D gene: .
V gene: TRBV6-5
clone size: .
J gene: TRBJ1-4
CDR3 DNA: TGTGCCAGCAGTTACTCCGGGAATCTAAATGAAAAACTGTTTTTT
CDR3 protein: CASSYSGNLNEKLFF

D gene: .
V gene: TRBV5-1
clone size: few
J gene: TRBJ2-5
CDR3 DNA: TGCGCCAGCAGCTTGGTAGGGAGGTCCGTCCGTGTAGGGCAAGAGACCCAGTACTTC
CDR3 protein: CASSLVGRSVRVGQETQYF

D gene: .
V gene: TRBV7-8
clone size: .
J gene: TRBJ1-4
CDR3 DNA: TGTGCCAGCGGAACGCCTGGAAATGAAAAACTGTTTTTT
CDR3 protein: CASGTPGNEKLFF

D gene: TRBD2
V gene: TRBV19
clone size: .
J gene: TRBJ2-7
CDR3 DNA: TGTGCCAGTAGTATAGTTTGGACTAGCGGGAGTGGCGAGCAGTACTTC
CDR3 protein: CASSIVWTSGSGEQYF

D gene: TRBD1
V gene: TRBV6-5
clone size: .
J gene: TRBJ2-7
CDR3 DNA: TGTGCCAGCAGTTACAGGACAGGTTCTAGCTCCTACGAGCAGTACTTC
CDR3 protein: CASSYRTGSSSYEQYF

D gene: .
V gene: TRBV19
clone size: .
J gene: TRBJ2-1
CDR3 DNA: TGTGCCAGTAGTACCCCGATGGGTGGGAGGATATACAATGAGCAGTTCTTC
CDR3 protein: CASSTPMGGRIYNEQFF

D gene: .
V gene: TRBV29-1
clone size: few
J gene: TRBJ2-1
CDR3 DNA: TGCAGCGTTCCGAGTGGAGGGAATGAGCAGTTCTTC
CDR3 protein: CSVPSGGNEQFF

D gene: .
V gene: TRBV11-2
clone size: .
J gene: TRBJ1-3
CDR3 DNA: TGTGCCAGCAGCCCCGGGACTGCCGGGAACACCATATATTTT
CDR3 protein: CASSPGTAGNTIYF

D gene: .
V gene: TRBV6-5
clone size: once
J gene: TRBJ1-1
CDR3 DNA: TGTGCCAGCAGTTACTCGAGGCAGGGGACTGAAGCTTTCTTT
CDR3 protein: CASSYSRQGTEAFF

D gene: .
V gene: TRBV24-1
clone size: .
J gene: TRBJ1-6
CDR3 DNA: TGTGCCACCAGTGAAGACTTGAATTCACCCCTCCACTTT
CDR3 protein: CATSEDLNSPLHF

D gene: TRBD1
V gene: TRBV27
clone size: once
J gene: TRBJ2-7
CDR3 DNA: TGTGCCAGCAGTTCTCGGGACAGCAGCACCCCCGAGCAGTACTTC
CDR3 protein: CASSSRDSSTPEQYF

D gene: .
V gene: TRBV6-5
clone size: .
J gene: TRBJ1-1
CDR3 DNA: TGTGCCAGCAGTTACTCGGGGGGCGCGGGCACTGAAGCTTTCTTT
CDR3 protein: CASSYSGGAGTEAFF

D gene: .
V gene: TRBV11-2
clone size: .
J gene: TRBJ2-7
CDR3 DNA: TGTGCCAGCAGCTCAAAGGCGGGCTACGAGCAGTACTTC
CDR3 protein: CASSSKAGYEQYF

D gene: TRBD1
V gene: TRBV6-2/TRBV6-3
clone size: .
J gene: TRBJ1-2
CDR3 DNA: TGTGCCAGCAGCGACCGGGACAGTGGATATGGCTACACCTTC
CDR3 protein: CASSDRDSGYGYTF

D gene: .
V gene: TRBV11-3
clone size: .
J gene: TRBJ2-7
CDR3 DNA: TGTGCCAGCAGCTTAAGTTCCAGCGAGGGATCCTACGAGCAGTACTTC
CDR3 protein: CASSLSSSEGSYEQYF

D gene: .
V gene: TRBV29-1
clone size: .
J gene: TRBJ2-7
CDR3 DNA: TGCAGCGTTGTGGGCAGGAGTGAGGAGCAGTACTTC
CDR3 protein: CSVVGRSEEQYF

D gene: .
V gene: TRBV12-3/TRBV12-4
clone size: .
J gene: TRBJ1-1
CDR3 DNA: TGTGCCAGCAGCCTTGGACCTGAAGCTTTCTTT
CDR3 protein: CASSLGPEAFF

D gene: .
V gene: TRBV19
clone size: .
J gene: TRBJ1-2
CDR3 DNA: TGTGCCAGTAGTAAACAGACAGTCGACCACTATGGCTACACCTTC
CDR3 protein: CASSKQTVDHYGYTF

D gene: TRBD2
V gene: TRBV5-4
clone size: .
J gene: TRBJ2-5
CDR3 DNA: TGTGCCAGCAGCTTGGCGGGGCTAGCGGGAGGCGAGACCCAGTACTTC
CDR3 protein: CASSLAGLAGGETQYF

D gene: .
V gene: TRBV5-1
clone size: .
J gene: TRBJ2-2
CDR3 DNA: TGCGCCAGCAGAGGAACGGGACAAGGAACCGGGGAGCTGTTTTTT
CDR3 protein: CASRGTGQGTGELFF

D gene: .
V gene: TRBV9
clone size: .
J gene: TRBJ1-1
CDR3 DNA: TGTGCCAGCAGCGCCTTAATGGGTGGGGCCCGTAAAGCTTTCTTT
CDR3 protein: CASSALMGGARKAFF

D gene: .
V gene: TRBV28
clone size: .
J gene: TRBJ2-7
CDR3 DNA: TGTGCCAGCAGTGGACATGGGGGGAGCTACGAGCAGTACTTC
CDR3 protein: CASSGHGGSYEQYF

D gene: .
V gene: TRBV5-1
clone size: .
J gene: TRBJ1-4
CDR3 DNA: TGCGCCAGCAGCCCTCGTGTTGTCAGCGAGGCAACTAATGAAAAACTGTTTTTT
CDR3 protein: CASSPRVVSEATNEKLFF

D gene: .
V gene: TRBV28
clone size: .
J gene: TRBJ1-2
CDR3 DNA: TGTGCCAGCAGTTTACTAGGACAGACAAACTATGGCTACACCTTC
CDR3 protein: CASSLLGQTNYGYTF

D gene: TRBD1
V gene: TRBV24-1
clone size: .
J gene: TRBJ2-5
CDR3 DNA: TGTGCCACCAGTGACCAAACAGGGGTGGGAGAGACCCAGTACTTC
CDR3 protein: CATSDQTGVGETQYF

D gene: .
V gene: TRBV6-4
clone size: .
J gene: TRBJ2-5
CDR3 DNA: TGTGCCAGCTACTCTCCGAACCAAGAGACCCAGTACTTC
CDR3 protein: CASYSPNQETQYF

D gene: .
V gene: TRBV3-1/TRBV3-2
clone size: .
J gene: TRBJ2-1
CDR3 DNA: TGTGCCAGCAGCCCTACAAGGGGTTGGCGGGGAGGCAATGAGCAGTTCTTC
CDR3 protein: CASSPTRGWRGGNEQFF